These 3 T cell receptor beta chains were sequenced from one sample in a study of T cell responses to AZD1222 COVID-19 vaccine. The data were produced by immunoSEQ multiplex PCR, yet TCRdb's version contains in-frame clones alone and is incomplete. Of more than 110,000 clones in the sample, 80% to 95% are singletons; the top ten hold 2.5% to 3.5%. This specimen consisted of peripheral blood, obtained on day 0 of AZD1222 vaccination. These receptor sequences come from an adult in good health.

The chain couples TRBV6-1 to TRBJ2-7; a weak D match, TRBD1 (5 bases). Trimming removed 3 bases from V and 6 bases from J, with 9 bases in between. Germline V gene data show CDR1 as MNHNS and CDR2 as SASEGT. The CDR3 loop spans 12 amino acids. This CDR3 is CASSEGRAEQYF. CDR3 bases: TGTGCCAGCAGTGAGGGCAGGGCCGAGCAGTACTTC.

This chain connects TRBV27 to TRBJ1-4, with a tentative D call TRBD1 (5 bases). CDR1 is MNHEY and CDR2 is SMNVEV in the germline V gene (reference sequence). Trimming stripped 6 bases from V and 7 bases from J, with 15 bases between. This CDR3 has 14 residues. As DNA, the CDR3 is TGTGCCAGCAGCAAGACGGGGGTTGGTGAAAAACTGTTTTTT. It encodes CASSKTGVGEKLFF.

The V call is TRBV10-3, the J call TRBJ2-7; 13 bases match TRBD2. From germline, CDR1 is ENHRY and CDR2 SYGVKD. The CDR3 is 15 residues long. The J segment lost 2 bases and the V segment lost 6 bases, leaving 4 bases of the junction unmatched. CDR3 sequence reads: CAIREGTSGTYEQYF. The DNA for the CDR3 is TGTGCCATCAGGGAGGGGACTAGCGGGACCTACGAGCAGTACTTC.